Listed here is a single T cell receptor (beta chain). The sample comes from a study of blood T cells in healthy people across ages. Study background: Capture via template switching afforded approximately one barcoded beta molecule per two T cells.

Staff drew 9 to 10 milliliters of peripheral blood from each donor. The second PCR ran roughly 7 to 11 cycles with a sample-barcoded 5' primer and J-beta primers. TCRdb itself ran the 5' RACE reads through MiXCR, one entry per CDR3 protein. Altogether over a million distinct CDR3 sequences are present, around 42% being singletons, with the ten largest covering 7.9%. The sample consisted of blood. The receptor was derived from a woman aged 18-29 years in good health.

This chain's CDR3 is CSARQGGQETQFF. The CDR3, as DNA: TGCAGTGCTAGACAGGGGGGCCAAGAGACCCAGTTCTTC. The rearrangement joins TRBV20-1 to TRBJ2-5; a weak D match, TRBD1 (7 bases). The DNA end favors TRBJ2-1, so the J call may be wrong. CDR3 length: 13 amino acids. Germline V lookup: CDR1 DFQATT, CDR2 SNEGSKA (reference sequence).